Included here is one TCR beta chain sequence, with context. These data come from a study of cytomegalovirus exposure and HLA in healthy donors. PCR amplification relied on 60 Vbeta primers (plus 13 Jbeta primers). Profiling relied on immunoSEQ multiplex PCR, and the TCRdb table lists in-frame clones only, not all of them. The data hold 85,000 to 100,000 clones, with about 70% observed a single time. The specimen was PBMCs. This TCR was recovered from a human donor in good health.

The CDR3 sequence: CATSGSSTDTQYF. CDR3 coding DNA: TGTGCCACCTCGGGTAGTAGCACAGATACGCAGTATTTT. This rearrangement joins TRBV6-6 to TRBJ2-3; D not resolved. Deletions cut 10 bases from V and 0 bases from J, with 11 bases between. From germline, CDR1 is MNHNY and CDR2 SVGAGI (reference sequence). This CDR3 is built from 13 residues.